This T cell receptor beta chain came from a study of neoadjuvant anti-PD-1 for oral cavity cancer. Overall study context: Patients without progression received a fourth nivolumab dose around day 43, then surgical resection on days 50-56.

With respect to this clone: The junction departs from germline at one end; a sequencing error may be responsible.

Assay: immunoSEQ multiplex PCR; the TCRdb copy retains only in-frame clones and omits some. The sample consists of some 7,000 clones, about three quarters of them appearing once. The CDR3 sequence is 16 residues long. In germline, CDR1 is SGDLS, CDR2 YYNGEE. The chain combines TRBV9 with TRBJ1-4; D is uncertain. This receptor was obtained from a person aged 35-79 years with oral cavity squamous cell carcinoma. Source: PBMCs, taken before nivolumab (anti-PD-1) treatment. CDR3 loop: CASNPSPGGDNEKLFF. The CDR3 coding sequence is TGTGCCAGCAATCCCTCTCCGGGAGGAGATAATGAGAAACTGTTTTTT.